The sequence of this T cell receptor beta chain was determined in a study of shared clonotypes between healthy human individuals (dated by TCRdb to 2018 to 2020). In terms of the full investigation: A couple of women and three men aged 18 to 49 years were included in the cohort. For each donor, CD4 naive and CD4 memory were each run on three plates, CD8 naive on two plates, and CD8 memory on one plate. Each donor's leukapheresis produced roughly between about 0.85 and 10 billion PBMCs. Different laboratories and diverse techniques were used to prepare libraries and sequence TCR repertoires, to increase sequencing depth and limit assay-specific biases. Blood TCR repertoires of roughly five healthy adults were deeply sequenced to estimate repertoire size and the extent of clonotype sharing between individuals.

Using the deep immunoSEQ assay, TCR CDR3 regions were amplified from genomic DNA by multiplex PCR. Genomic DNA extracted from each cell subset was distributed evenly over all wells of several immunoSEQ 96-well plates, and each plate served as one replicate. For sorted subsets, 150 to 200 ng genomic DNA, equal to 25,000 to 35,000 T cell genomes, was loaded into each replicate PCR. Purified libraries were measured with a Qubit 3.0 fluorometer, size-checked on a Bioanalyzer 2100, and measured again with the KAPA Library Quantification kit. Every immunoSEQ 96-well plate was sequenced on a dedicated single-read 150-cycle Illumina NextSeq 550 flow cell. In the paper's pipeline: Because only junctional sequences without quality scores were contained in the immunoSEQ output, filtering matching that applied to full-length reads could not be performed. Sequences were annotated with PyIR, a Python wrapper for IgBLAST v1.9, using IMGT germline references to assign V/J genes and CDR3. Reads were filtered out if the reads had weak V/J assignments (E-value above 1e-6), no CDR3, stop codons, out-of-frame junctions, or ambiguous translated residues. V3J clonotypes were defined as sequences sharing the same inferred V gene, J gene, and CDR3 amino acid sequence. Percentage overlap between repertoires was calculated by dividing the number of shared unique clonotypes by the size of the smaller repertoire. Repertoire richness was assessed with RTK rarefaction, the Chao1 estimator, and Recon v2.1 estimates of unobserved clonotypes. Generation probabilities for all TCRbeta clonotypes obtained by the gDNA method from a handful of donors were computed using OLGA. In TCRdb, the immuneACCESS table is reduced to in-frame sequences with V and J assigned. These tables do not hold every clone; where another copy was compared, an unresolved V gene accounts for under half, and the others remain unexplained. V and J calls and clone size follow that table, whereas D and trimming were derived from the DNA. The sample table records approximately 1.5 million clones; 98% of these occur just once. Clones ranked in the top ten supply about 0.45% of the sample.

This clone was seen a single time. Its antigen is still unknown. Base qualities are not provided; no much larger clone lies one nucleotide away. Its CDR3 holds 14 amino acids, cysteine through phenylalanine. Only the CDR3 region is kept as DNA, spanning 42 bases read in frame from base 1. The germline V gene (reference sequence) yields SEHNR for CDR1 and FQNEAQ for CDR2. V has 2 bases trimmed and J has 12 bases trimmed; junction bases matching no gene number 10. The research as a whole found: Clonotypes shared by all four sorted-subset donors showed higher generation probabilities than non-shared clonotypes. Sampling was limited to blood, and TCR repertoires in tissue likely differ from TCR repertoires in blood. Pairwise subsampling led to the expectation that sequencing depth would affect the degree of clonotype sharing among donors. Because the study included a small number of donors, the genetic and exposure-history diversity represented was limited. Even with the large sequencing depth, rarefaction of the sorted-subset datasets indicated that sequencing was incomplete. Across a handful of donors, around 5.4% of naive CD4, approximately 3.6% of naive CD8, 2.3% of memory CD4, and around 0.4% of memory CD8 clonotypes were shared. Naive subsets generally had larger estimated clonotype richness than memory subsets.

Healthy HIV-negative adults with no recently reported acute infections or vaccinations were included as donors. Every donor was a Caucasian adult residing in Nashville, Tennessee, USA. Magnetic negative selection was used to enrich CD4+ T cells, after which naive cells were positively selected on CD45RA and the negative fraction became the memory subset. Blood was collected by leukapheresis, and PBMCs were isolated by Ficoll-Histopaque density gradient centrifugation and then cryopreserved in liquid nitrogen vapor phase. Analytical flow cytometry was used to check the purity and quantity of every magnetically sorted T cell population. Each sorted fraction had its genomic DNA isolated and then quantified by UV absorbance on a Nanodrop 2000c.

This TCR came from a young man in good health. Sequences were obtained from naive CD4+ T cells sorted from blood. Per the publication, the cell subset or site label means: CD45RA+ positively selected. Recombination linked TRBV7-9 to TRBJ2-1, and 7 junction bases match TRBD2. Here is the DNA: TGTGCCAGCAGCTTATTGCCCAGCGGGGAGTGGCAGTTCTTC. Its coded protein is CASSLLPSGEWQFF.